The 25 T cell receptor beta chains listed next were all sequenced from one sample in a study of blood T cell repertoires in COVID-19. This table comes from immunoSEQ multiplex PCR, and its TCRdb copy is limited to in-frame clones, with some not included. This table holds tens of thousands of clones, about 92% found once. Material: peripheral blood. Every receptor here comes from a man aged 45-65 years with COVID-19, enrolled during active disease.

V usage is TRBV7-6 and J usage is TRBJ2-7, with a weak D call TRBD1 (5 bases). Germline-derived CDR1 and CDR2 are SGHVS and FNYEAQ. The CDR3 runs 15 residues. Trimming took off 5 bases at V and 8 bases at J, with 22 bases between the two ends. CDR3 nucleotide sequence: TGTGCCAGCAGCCCCACGGACAACCCCGCCTGGAAGCAGTACTTC. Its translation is CASSPTDNPAWKQYF.

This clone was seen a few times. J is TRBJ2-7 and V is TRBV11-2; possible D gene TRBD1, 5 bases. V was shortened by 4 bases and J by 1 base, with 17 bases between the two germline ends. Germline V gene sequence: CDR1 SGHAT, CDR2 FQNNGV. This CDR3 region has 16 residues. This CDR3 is CASSSIRTQGSYEQYF. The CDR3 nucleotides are TGTGCCAGCAGCTCCATACGGACGCAGGGTTCCTACGAGCAGTACTTC.

CDR3 nucleotide sequence: TGTGCCAGCAGCTCGACAGGGGGCGGCTATGGCTACACCTTC. As protein: CASSSTGGGYGYTF. The chain is built from TRBV7-2 and TRBJ1-2; 10 nucleotides match TRBD1. The V gene's germline CDR1 is SGHTA and CDR2 FQGNSA. This CDR3 has 14 amino acids. After removal of 4 bases from V and 4 bases from J, the junction contained 3 bases not matched to a gene.

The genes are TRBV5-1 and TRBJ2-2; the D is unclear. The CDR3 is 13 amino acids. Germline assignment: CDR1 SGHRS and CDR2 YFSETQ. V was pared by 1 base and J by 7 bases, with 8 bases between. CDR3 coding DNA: TGCGCCAGCAGCTTGAAACTCGACGGGGAGCTGTTTTTT. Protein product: CASSLKLDGELFF.

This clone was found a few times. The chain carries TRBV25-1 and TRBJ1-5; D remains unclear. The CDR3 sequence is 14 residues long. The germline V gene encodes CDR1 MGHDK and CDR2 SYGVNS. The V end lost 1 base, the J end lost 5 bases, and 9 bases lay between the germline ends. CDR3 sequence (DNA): TGTGCCAGCAGTGAATTGGGCATGTATCAGCCCCAGCATTTT. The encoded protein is CASSELGMYQPQHF. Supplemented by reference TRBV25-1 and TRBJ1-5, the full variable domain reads EADIYQTPRYLVIGTGKKITLECSQTMGHDKMYWYQQDPGMELHLIHYSYGVNSTEKGDLSSESTVSRIRTEHFPLTLESARPSHTSQYLCASSELGMYQPQHFGDGTRLSIL.

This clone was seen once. The CDR3 DNA reads as TGTGCCAGCAGCCAAGATCGGGGGGCATCAGATACGCAGTATTTT. This sequence encodes CASSQDRGASDTQYF. The gene calls are TRBV3-1 (or the pseudogene TRBV3-2) and TRBJ2-3; perhaps TRBD2 as D (7 bases). Between the trimmed V and J ends, which lost 0 bases and 4 bases, there was a span of 11 bases. CDR1 is LGHDT and CDR2 is YNNKEL in the germline V gene (reference sequence). CDR3 length equals 15 residues.

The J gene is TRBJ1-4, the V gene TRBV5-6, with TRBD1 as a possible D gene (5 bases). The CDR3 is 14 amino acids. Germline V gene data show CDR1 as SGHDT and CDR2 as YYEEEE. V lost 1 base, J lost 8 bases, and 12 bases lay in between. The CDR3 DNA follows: TGTGCCAGCAGCTTGAAGGGGTGGTCGGAAAAACTGTTTTTT. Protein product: CASSLKGWSEKLFF.

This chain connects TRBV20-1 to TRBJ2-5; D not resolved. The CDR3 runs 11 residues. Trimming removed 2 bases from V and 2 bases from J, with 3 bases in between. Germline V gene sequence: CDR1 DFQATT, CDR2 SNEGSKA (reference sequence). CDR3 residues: CSARRQETQYF. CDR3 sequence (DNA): TGCAGTGCTAGACGGCAAGAGACCCAGTACTTC.

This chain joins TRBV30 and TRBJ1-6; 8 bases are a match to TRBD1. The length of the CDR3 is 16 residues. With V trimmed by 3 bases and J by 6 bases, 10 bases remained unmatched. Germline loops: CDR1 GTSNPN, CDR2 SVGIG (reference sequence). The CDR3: CAWSQSDDRGNSPLHF. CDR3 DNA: TGTGCCTGGAGCCAAAGCGATGACAGGGGTAATTCACCCCTCCACTTT.

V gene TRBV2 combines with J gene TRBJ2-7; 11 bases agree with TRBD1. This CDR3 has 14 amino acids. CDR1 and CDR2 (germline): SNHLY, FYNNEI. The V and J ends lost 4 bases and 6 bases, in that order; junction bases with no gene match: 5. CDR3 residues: CASSVGQGAGEQYF. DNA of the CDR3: TGTGCCAGCAGTGTCGGACAGGGGGCGGGCGAGCAGTACTTC.

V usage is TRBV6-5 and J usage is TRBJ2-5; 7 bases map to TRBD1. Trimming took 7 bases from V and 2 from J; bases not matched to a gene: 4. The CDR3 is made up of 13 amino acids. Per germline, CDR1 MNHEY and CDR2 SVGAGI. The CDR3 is CASTLGQQETQYF. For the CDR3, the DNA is TGTGCCAGCACCTTGGGACAGCAAGAGACCCAGTACTTC.

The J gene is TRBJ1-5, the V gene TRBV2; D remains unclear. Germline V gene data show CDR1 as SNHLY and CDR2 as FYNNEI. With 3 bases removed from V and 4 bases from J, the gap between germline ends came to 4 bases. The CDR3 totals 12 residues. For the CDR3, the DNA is TGTGCCAGCAGTGATCGTAATCAGCCCCAGCATTTT. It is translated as CASSDRNQPQHF.

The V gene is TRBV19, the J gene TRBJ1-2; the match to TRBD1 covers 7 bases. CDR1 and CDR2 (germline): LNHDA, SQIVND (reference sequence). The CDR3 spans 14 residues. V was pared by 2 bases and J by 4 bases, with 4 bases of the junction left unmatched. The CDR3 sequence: CASSIRGTVYGYTF. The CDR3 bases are TGTGCCAGTAGTATACGTGGGACAGTCTATGGCTACACCTTC.

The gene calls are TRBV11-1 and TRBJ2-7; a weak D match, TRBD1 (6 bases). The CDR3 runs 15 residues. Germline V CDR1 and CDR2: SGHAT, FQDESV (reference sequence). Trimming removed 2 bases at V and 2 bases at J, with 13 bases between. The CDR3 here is CASSLLTGVTYEQYF. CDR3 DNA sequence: TGTGCCAGCAGCTTACTGACAGGTGTCACCTACGAGCAGTACTTC.

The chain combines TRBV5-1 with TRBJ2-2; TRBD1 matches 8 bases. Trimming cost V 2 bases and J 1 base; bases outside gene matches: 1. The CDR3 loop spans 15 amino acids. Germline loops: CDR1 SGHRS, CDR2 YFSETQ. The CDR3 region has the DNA TGCGCCAGCAGCTTTGGGACAGGGAACACCGGGGAGCTGTTTTTT. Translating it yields CASSFGTGNTGELFF.

Written as DNA, the CDR3 is TGTGCCAGCAGCTTAAGCGGGCAGGCCACCGGGGAGCTGTTTTTT. Translation gives CASSLSGQATGELFF. V and J are TRBV7-2 and TRBJ2-2; D perhaps matches TRBD2 (6 bases). CDR3 size: 15 residues. Trimming took off 2 bases at V and 4 bases at J, with 11 bases between the two ends. In germline, CDR1 is SGHTA, CDR2 FQGNSA.

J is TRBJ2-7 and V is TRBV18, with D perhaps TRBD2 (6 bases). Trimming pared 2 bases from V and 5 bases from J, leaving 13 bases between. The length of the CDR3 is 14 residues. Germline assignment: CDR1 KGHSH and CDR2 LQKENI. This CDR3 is CASSPMAGHDEQYF. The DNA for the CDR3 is TGTGCCAGCTCACCAATGGCGGGGCACGACGAGCAGTACTTC.

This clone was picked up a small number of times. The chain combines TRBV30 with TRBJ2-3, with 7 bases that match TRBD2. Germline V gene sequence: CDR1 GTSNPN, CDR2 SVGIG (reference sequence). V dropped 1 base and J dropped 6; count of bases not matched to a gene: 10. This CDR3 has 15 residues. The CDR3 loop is CAWSDQALAGDTQYF. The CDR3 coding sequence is TGTGCCTGGAGTGACCAGGCCTTAGCGGGTGATACGCAGTATTTT.

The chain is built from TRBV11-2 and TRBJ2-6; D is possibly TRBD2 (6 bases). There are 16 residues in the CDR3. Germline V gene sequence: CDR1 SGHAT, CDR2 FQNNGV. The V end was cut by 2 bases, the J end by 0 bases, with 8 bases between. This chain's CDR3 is CASSLRRDSGANVLTF. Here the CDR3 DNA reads TGTGCCAGCAGCTTAAGGCGGGACTCTGGGGCCAACGTCCTGACTTTC.

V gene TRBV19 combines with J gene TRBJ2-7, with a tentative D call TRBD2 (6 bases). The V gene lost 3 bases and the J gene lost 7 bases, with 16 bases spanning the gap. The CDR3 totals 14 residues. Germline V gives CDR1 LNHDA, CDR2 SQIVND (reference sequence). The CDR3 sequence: CASSISEGHGEQYF. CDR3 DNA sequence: TGTGCCAGTAGTATTTCGGAGGGCCATGGGGAGCAGTACTTC.

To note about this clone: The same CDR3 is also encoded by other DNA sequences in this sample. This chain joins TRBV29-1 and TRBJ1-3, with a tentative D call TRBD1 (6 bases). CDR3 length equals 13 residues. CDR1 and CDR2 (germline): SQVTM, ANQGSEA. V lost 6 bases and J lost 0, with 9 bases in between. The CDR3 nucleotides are TGCAGCGTAGGACAGAGCTCTGGAAACACCATATATTTT. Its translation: CSVGQSSGNTIYF.

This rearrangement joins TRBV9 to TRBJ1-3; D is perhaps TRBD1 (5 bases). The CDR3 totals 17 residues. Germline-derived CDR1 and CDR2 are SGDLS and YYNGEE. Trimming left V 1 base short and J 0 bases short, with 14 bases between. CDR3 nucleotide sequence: TGTGCCAGCAGCGTAACGGGAGGGGCGCCCTCTGGAAACACCATATATTTT. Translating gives CASSVTGGAPSGNTIYF.

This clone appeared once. As DNA, the CDR3 is TGTGCCAGCAGCGGCGTAGCGGAAGGAGCCAAAAACATTCAGTACTTC. It codes for CASSGVAEGAKNIQYF. The J gene is TRBJ2-4, the V gene TRBV7-2, with D perhaps matching TRBD2 (6 bases). The V end lost 5 bases, the J end lost 0 bases, and 14 bases lay between the germline ends. CDR1 and CDR2 (germline): SGHTA, FQGNSA. This CDR3 contains 16 residues.

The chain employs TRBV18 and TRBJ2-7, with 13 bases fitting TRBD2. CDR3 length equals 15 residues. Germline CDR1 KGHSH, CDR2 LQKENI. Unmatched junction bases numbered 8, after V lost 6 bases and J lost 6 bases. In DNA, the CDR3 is TGTGCCAGCTCCTCCGGACTAGCGGGAGCGGTCGAGCAGTACTTC. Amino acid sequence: CASSSGLAGAVEQYF.

CDR3 sequence (DNA): TGCAGCGTGGGCGCGTCGGAGACCCAGTACTTC. Encoded protein: CSVGASETQYF. This rearrangement joins TRBV29-1 to TRBJ2-5; no reliable D call. CDR1 is SQVTM and CDR2 is ANQGSEA in the germline V gene. V was clipped by 6 bases and J by 5 bases, with 10 bases between them. This CDR3 has 11 amino acids.